This T cell receptor (beta chain) was sequenced in a study of CD8+ T cells in alopecia areata. Notes on the study in general: Within the top 100, expanded CD8+ clones significantly decreased with tofacitinib, as did scalp clonality.

The treatment is: oral pan-JAK inhibitor, 5-10 mg twice daily. The CDR3 extends over 12 amino acids. The V and J ends lost 4 bases and 8 bases respectively, with 11 bases between them. Looked up from germline, CDR1 is SNHLY and CDR2 is FYNNEI. Extraction and reverse transcription of RNA yielded cDNA as the sequencing template. Only in-frame clones appear in the TCRdb table, and some are missing; sequencing was by immunoSEQ multiplex PCR. The sample shows some 190,000 clones, 66% of them seen only once. Only a few counts were recorded for this clone. Antigen unknown. Distinct nucleotide sequences in the sample also encode this CDR3.

This specimen was CD4+ T cells sorted from blood, taken at approximately week 45, from a patient treated with tofacitinib. This sequence was found in a human donor with alopecia areata. This chain connects TRBV2 to TRBJ1-2, with D possibly TRBD1 on 6 matching bases. The CDR3 sequence: CASSGTVTGYTF. The CDR3, as DNA: TGTGCCAGCAGTGGGACAGTTACAGGCTACACCTTC.